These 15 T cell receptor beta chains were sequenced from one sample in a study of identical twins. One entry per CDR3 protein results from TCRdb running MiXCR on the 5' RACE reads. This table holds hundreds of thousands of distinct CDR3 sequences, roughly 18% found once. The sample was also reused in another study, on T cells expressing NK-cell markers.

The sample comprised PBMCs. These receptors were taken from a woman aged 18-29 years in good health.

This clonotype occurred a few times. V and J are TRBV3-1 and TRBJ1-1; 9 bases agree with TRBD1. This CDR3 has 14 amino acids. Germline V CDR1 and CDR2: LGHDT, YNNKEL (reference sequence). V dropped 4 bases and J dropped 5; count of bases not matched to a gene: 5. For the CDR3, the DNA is TGTGCCAGCAGCCGGCGACAGGGGGGGACTGAAGCTTTCTTT. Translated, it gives CASSRRQGGTEAFF. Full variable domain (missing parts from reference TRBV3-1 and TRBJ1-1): DTAVSQTPKYLVTQMGNDKSIKCEQNLGHDTMYWYKQDSKKFLKIMFSYNNKELIINETVPNRFSPKSPDKAHLNLHINSLELGDSAVYFCASSRRQGGTEAFFGQGTRLTVV.

This CDR3 reads CASSLAPQGAGTGELFF. The CDR3 DNA sequence: TGCGCCAGCAGCTTGGCCCCACAGGGGGCCGGCACCGGGGAGCTGTTTTTT. The genes are TRBV5-1 and TRBJ2-2; TRBD1 matches 9 bases. The trim removed 0 bases at V and 4 bases at J, leaving 7 bases unmatched. The CDR3 totals 17 residues. Per germline, CDR1 SGHRS and CDR2 YFSETQ. Combining the CDR3 with reference TRBV5-1 and TRBJ2-2 gives the whole variable domain KAGVTQTPRYLIKTRGQQVTLSCSPISGHRSVSWYQQTPGQGLQFLFEYFSETQRNKGNFPGRFSGRQFSNSRSEMNVSTLELGDSALYLCASSLAPQGAGTGELFFGEGSRLTVL.

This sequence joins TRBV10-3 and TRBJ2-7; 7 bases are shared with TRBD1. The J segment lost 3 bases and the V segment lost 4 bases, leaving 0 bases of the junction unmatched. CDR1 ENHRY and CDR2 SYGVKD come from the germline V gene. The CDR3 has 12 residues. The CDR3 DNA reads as TGTGCCATCAGTGGGACAGGCTACGAGCAGTACTTC. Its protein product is CAISGTGYEQYF.

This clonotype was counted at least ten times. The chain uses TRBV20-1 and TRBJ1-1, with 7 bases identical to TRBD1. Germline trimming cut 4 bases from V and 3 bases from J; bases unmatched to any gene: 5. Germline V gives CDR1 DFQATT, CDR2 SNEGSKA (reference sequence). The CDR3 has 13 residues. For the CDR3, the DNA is TGCAGTGCTAAGTTCAGGGGGGACACTGAAGCTTTCTTT. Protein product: CSAKFRGDTEAFF.

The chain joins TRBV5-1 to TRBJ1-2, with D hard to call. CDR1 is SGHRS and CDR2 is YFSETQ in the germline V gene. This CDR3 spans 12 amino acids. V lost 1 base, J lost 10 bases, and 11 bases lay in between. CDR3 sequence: CASSLIPQHYTF. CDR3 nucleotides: TGCGCCAGCAGCTTGATTCCCCAGCACTACACCTTC.

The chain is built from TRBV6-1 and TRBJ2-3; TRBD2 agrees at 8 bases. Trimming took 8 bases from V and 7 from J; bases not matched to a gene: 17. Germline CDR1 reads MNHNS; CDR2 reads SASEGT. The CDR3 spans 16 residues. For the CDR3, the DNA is TGTGCCAGCCAGAACCGGACTACCCGGGAGGGGCATACGCAGTATTTT. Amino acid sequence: CASQNRTTREGHTQYF.

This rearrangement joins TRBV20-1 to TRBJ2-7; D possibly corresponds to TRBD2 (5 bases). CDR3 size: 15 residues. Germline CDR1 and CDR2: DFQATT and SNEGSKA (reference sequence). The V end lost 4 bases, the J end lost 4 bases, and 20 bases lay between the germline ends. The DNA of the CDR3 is TGCAGTGCTACACTCCCGGAGTCGGGGTTATACGAGCAGTACTTC. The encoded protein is CSATLPESGLYEQYF.

DNA for the CDR3: TGCAGCCATAAGACAGGGGGAGATACGCAGTATTTT. Protein sequence: CSHKTGGDTQYF. The gene calls are TRBV29-1 and TRBJ2-3, with 9 bases fitting TRBD1. CDR1 and CDR2 from the germline V gene are SQVTM and ANQGSEA. This CDR3 region has 12 residues. V lost 8 bases to trimming and J lost 5 bases; unmatched junction nucleotides: 5.

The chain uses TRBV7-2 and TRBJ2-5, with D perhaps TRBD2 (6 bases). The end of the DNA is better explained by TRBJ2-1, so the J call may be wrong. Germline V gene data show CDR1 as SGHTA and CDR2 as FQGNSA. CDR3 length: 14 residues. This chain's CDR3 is CASSSTSEEGTQFF. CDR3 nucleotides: TGTGCCAGCAGCTCCACTAGTGAGGAGGGGACCCAGTTCTTC.

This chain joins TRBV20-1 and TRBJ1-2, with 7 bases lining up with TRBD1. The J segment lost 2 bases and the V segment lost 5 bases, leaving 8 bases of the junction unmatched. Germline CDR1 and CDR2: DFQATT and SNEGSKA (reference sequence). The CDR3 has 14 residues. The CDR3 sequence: CSAVKGATNYGYTF. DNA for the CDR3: TGCAGTGCTGTAAAGGGGGCTACGAACTATGGCTACACCTTC.

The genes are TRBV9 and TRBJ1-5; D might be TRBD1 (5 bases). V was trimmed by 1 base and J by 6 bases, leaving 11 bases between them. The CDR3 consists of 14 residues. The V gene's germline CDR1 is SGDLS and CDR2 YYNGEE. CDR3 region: CASSVSGITQPQHF. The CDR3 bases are TGTGCCAGCAGCGTATCAGGGATAACTCAGCCCCAGCATTTT.

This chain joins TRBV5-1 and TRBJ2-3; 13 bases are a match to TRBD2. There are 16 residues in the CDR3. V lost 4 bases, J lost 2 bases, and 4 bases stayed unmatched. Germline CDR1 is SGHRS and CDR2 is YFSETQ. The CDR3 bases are TGCGCCAGCAGCACGACTAGCGGGGGGTCCACAGATACGCAGTATTTT. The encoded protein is CASSTTSGGSTDTQYF.

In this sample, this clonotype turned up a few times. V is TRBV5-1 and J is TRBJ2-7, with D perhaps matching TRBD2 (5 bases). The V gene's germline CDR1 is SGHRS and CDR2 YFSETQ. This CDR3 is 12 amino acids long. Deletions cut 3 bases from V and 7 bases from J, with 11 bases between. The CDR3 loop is CASSWNTGEQYF. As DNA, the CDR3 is TGCGCCAGCAGCTGGAATACGGGGGAGCAGTACTTC.

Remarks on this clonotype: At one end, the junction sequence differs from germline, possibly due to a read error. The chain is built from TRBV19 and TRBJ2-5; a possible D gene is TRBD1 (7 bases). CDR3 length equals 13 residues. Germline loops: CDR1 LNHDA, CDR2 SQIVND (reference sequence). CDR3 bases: TGTGCCAGTAGTCCGCAGCCGACAGGGACTCAGCACTTC. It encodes CASSPQPTGTQHF.

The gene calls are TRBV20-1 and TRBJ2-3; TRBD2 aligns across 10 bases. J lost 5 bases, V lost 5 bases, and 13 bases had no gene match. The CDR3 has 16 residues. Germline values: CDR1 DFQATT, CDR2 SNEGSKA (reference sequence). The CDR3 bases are TGCAGTGCTTCCTACTGGACTAGCGGTGATGAAGATACGCAGTATTTT. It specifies CSASYWTSGDEDTQYF.